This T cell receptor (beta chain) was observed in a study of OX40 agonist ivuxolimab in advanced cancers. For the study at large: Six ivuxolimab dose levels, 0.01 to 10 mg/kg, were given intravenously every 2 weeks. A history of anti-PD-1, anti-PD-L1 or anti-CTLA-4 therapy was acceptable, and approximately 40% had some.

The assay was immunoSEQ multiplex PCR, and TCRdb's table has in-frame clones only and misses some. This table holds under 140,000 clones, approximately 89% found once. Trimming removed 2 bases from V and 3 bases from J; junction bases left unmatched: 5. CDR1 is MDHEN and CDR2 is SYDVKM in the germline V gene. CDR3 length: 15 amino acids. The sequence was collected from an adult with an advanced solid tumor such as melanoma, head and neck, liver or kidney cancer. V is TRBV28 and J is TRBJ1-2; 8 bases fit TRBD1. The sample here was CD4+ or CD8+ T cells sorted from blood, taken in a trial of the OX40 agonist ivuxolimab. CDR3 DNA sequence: TGTGCCAGCAGTTTAGGGCAGGGGGCTGACTATGGCTACACCTTC. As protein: CASSLGQGADYGYTF.